Listed here is a single TCR beta chain. No antigen is known for it. The data are from a study of cytomegalovirus exposure and HLA in healthy donors. About the research overall: Most donors, roughly 84% of a few hundred genotyped, fell in the Caucasian-associated ancestry cluster.

This CDR3 contains 15 residues. The V gene end was trimmed by 4 bases and the J gene end by 5 bases; junction bases not matched to a gene: 7. From germline, CDR1 is SGHDT and CDR2 YYEEEE. Study-wide points: Sequencing depth roughly uniform across donors was assumed in presence/absence analyses.

Primers included in the PCR were 60 Vbeta and 13 Jbeta primers. The protocol was immunoSEQ multiplex PCR, while the TCRdb copy is restricted to in-frame clones and leaves out a portion. The sample shows some 110,000 clones, and around 3.5% sits with its ten largest clones. The chain is built from TRBV5-6 and TRBJ1-2; 11 bases are a match to TRBD1. The sequenced sample was PBMCs. This TCR came from a young man in good health and CMV-seronegative. The CDR3 DNA reads as TGTGCCAGCAGCACCAGGACAGGGGGCGCTTATGGCTACACCTTC. Its protein is CASSTRTGGAYGYTF.